The 23 T cell receptor beta chains listed next were all sequenced from one sample in a study of cytomegalovirus exposure and HLA in healthy donors. It was with 60 Vbeta and 13 Jbeta primers that the PCR ran. Produced via immunoSEQ multiplex PCR; TCRdb's table is partial and in-frame only. The sample lists approximately 110,000 clones; approximately 80% were seen once. The sequenced sample was PBMCs. These TCRs come from a man in his fifties in good health and CMV-seronegative.

The chain has TRBV7-9 and TRBJ2-7; 9 positions match TRBD1. Trimming removed 0 bases from V and 6 bases from J; junction bases left unmatched: 6. CDR1 and CDR2 from the germline V gene are SEHNR and FQNEAQ (reference sequence). The CDR3 runs to 15 residues. In DNA form, the CDR3 reads TGTGCCAGCAGCTTAGCGCTAGGGACAGGGAGCGAGCAGTACTTC. Amino acid sequence: CASSLALGTGSEQYF.

The chain couples TRBV4-3 to TRBJ2-7, with 8 positions matching TRBD2. From germline, CDR1 is LGHNA and CDR2 YSLEER. The V gene end was trimmed by 5 bases and the J gene end by 5 bases; junction bases not matched to a gene: 11. The CDR3 extends over 15 amino acids. The CDR3 nucleotides read TGCGCCAGCAGCAGAAGCGGGAGCCCCTTGAACGAGCAGTACTTC. Its protein is CASSRSGSPLNEQYF.

The chain links TRBV7-9 to TRBJ2-1; 8 bases align to TRBD2. Losses at the gene ends were 0 bases for V and 3 bases for J; bases not matched to a gene: 10. The germline CDR1 and CDR2 sequences are SEHNR and FQNEAQ (reference sequence). The CDR3 loop spans 18 amino acids. The DNA for the CDR3 is TGTGCCAGCAGCTTAGCGCTGGGGATAGCGGGACACTACAATGAGCAGTTCTTC. Protein: CASSLALGIAGHYNEQFF.

V gene TRBV7-2 combines with J gene TRBJ2-3; 11 nucleotides agree with TRBD2. In germline, CDR1 is SGHTA, CDR2 FQGNSA. The CDR3 is 14 amino acids. V lost 5 bases and J lost 7; bases outside the gene matches: 5. The CDR3, as DNA: TGTGCCAGCAGCGGGACTAGCGGTACCCATACGCAGTATTTT. Its translation is CASSGTSGTHTQYF. The full variable domain, in which reference TRBV7-2 and TRBJ2-3 provide the parts outside the CDR3, is GAGVSQSPSNKVTEKGKDVELRCDPISGHTALYWYRQSLGQGLEFLIYFQGNSAPDKSGLPSDRFSAERTGGSVSTLTIQRTQQEDSAVYLCASSGTSGTHTQYFGPGTRLTVL.

The chain links TRBV7-9 to TRBJ2-3; possibly TRBD2 for D (7 bases). Between the trimmed V and J ends, which lost 5 bases and 5 bases, there was a span of 14 bases. Germline CDR1 reads SEHNR; CDR2 reads FQNEAQ (reference sequence). CDR3 length: 14 amino acids. In nucleotides, the CDR3 is TGTGCCAGCAGCCCGGAAGGGGGGGTAGATACGCAGTATTTT. The encoded protein is CASSPEGGVDTQYF.

The chain employs TRBV5-4 and TRBJ2-7; weak D call: TRBD2 (6 bases). Germline V lookup: CDR1 SGHNT, CDR2 YYREEE (reference sequence). Trimming pared 0 bases from V and 5 bases from J, leaving 15 bases between. The CDR3 is 15 amino acids. The CDR3: CASSLDVGGFDEQYF. DNA for the CDR3: TGTGCCAGCAGCTTGGATGTCGGGGGTTTCGACGAGCAGTACTTC.

This clone was counted between two and nine times. The chain has TRBV4-3 and TRBJ2-1; perhaps TRBD2 as D (6 bases). The CDR3 runs to 13 residues. The V gene's germline CDR1 is LGHNA and CDR2 YSLEER. The ends were cut back, 4 bases at V and 6 bases at J, with 10 bases in the middle. The CDR3: CASSLSGSNEQFF. In nucleotides, the CDR3 is TGCGCCAGCAGCCTAAGCGGGTCCAATGAGCAGTTCTTC.

The chain employs TRBV7-6 and TRBJ2-5; TRBD2 aligns across 12 bases. V was pared by 1 base and J by 11 bases, with 11 bases of the junction left unmatched. Germline CDR1 SGHVS, CDR2 FNYEAQ. The CDR3 extends over 16 amino acids. CDR3 bases: TGTGCCAGCAGCTTAGTTCTGACTAGCGGGAGAGGGGGGCAGTACTTC. Amino acids: CASSLVLTSGRGGQYF.

V usage is TRBV19 and J usage is TRBJ1-2; D is unclear. The germline CDR1 and CDR2 sequences are LNHDA and SQIVND (reference sequence). The CDR3 has 14 amino acids. V dropped 7 bases and J dropped 3 bases, with 15 bases sitting between them. CDR3 DNA sequence: TGTGCCAGTATGAAGAGGGCGGTAGACTATGGCTACACCTTC. This codes for CASMKRAVDYGYTF.

The V call is TRBV7-2, the J call TRBJ1-1, with D unclear. Germline CDR1 SGHTA, CDR2 FQGNSA. The CDR3 sequence is 13 residues long. V dropped 1 base and J dropped 5 bases, with 8 bases sitting between them. CDR3: CASSLGAGTEAFF. CDR3 in DNA: TGTGCCAGCAGCTTAGGGGCGGGTACTGAAGCTTTCTTT.

In its sample, this clone was seen once. V is TRBV5-1 and J is TRBJ1-1, with TRBD1 matching over 7 bases. The trim removed 1 base at V and 10 bases at J, leaving 13 bases unmatched. The germline gives CDR1 SGHRS, CDR2 YFSETQ. The CDR3 consists of 15 residues. The CDR3: CASSLTQGNTNGAFF. As DNA, the CDR3 is TGCGCCAGCAGCTTGACACAGGGGAACACGAATGGAGCTTTCTTT.

This rearrangement joins TRBV5-6 to TRBJ2-1, with TRBD2 as a possible D gene (6 bases). Germline lookup yields CDR1 SGHDT and CDR2 YYEEEE. Trimming shortened V by 4 bases and J by 5 bases, and 10 bases separated the two germline ends. The CDR3 covers 13 residues. The chain's CDR3 is CASSPSADNEQFF. The CDR3 nucleotides are TGTGCCAGCAGCCCTAGCGCCGACAATGAGCAGTTCTTC.

The chain uses TRBV28 and TRBJ1-4; 7 bases agree with TRBD1. This CDR3 is built from 17 residues. V lost 6 bases, J lost 0 bases, and 10 bases stayed unmatched. Germline CDR1 and CDR2: MDHEN and SYDVKM. CDR3 nucleotide sequence: TGTGCCAGCAGAAGCAGGAGGGGGCTTTCAACTAATGAAAAACTGTTTTTT. Its protein product is CASRSRRGLSTNEKLFF. The full variable domain, its missing parts supplied by reference TRBV28 and TRBJ1-4, is DVKVTQSSRYLVKRTGEKVFLECVQDMDHENMFWYRQDPGLGLRLIYFSYDVKMKEKGDIPEGYSVSREKKERFSLILESASTNQTSMYLCASRSRRGLSTNEKLFFGSGTQLSVL.

The CDR3 here is CASSGSQGPEAFF. The CDR3 nucleotides are TGTGCCAGCAGCGGATCACAGGGACCTGAAGCTTTCTTT. The chain recombines TRBV9 with TRBJ1-1; tentatively, D is TRBD1 (6 bases). The V end lost 3 bases, the J end lost 6 bases, and 12 bases lay between the germline ends. The CDR3 covers 13 residues. CDR1 is SGDLS and CDR2 is YYNGEE in the germline V gene.

The rearrangement uses TRBV18 and TRBJ2-7; D is uncertain. The germline V gene encodes CDR1 KGHSH and CDR2 LQKENI. V lost 3 bases to trimming and J lost 1 base, with 13 bases between them. This CDR3 has 15 residues. CDR3 protein: CASSPSGLESYEQYF. Written as DNA, the CDR3 is TGTGCCAGCTCACCGTCGGGTCTCGAGTCCTACGAGCAGTACTTC.

The CDR3 here is CASAQGNEKLFF. Written as DNA, the CDR3 is TGTGCCAGCGCACAGGGGAATGAAAAACTGTTTTTT. The chain combines TRBV2 with TRBJ1-4; 7 nucleotides match TRBD1. V trimming: 8 bases; J trimming: 5 bases; junction bases outside the gene matches: 2. The CDR3 is made up of 12 amino acids. Germline assignment: CDR1 SNHLY and CDR2 FYNNEI.

The V and J genes are TRBV19 and TRBJ2-5, with TRBD1 matching over 8 bases. The germline gives CDR1 LNHDA, CDR2 SQIVND (reference sequence). V shed 10 bases, J shed 5 bases, and the junction held 3 bases outside the gene matches. CDR3 length: 11 residues. DNA of the CDR3: TGTGCCACGTACAGGGGGGAGACCCAGTACTTC. It encodes CATYRGETQYF.

This clone was recorded only once. The chain is built from TRBV9 and TRBJ2-7; TRBD2 aligns across 8 bases. CDR1 SGDLS and CDR2 YYNGEE come from the germline V gene. V lost 0 bases to trimming and J lost 5 bases; unmatched junction nucleotides: 7. The length of the CDR3 is 15 residues. The CDR3: CASSVEGRGADEQYF. The CDR3 DNA reads as TGTGCCAGCAGCGTAGAGGGGCGGGGGGCGGACGAGCAGTACTTC.

The V gene is TRBV7-3, the J gene TRBJ2-2, with 7 bases fitting TRBD2. This CDR3 contains 16 residues. The V segment lost 1 base and the J segment 4 bases; nucleotides outside the gene matches: 6. Germline V gene lookup returns CDR1 SGHTA and CDR2 FQGTGA. This chain's CDR3 is CASSLNGGSATGELFF. CDR3 DNA sequence: TGTGCCAGCAGCTTAAATGGCGGGAGTGCCACCGGGGAGCTGTTTTTT.

The CDR3 reads CASSYSRDRDEQFF. CDR3 sequence (DNA): TGTGCCAGCAGTTACTCGAGAGACAGGGATGAGCAGTTCTTC. This sequence joins TRBV6-6 and TRBJ2-1, with TRBD1 matching 7 bases. This CDR3 is 14 amino acids long. J lost 8 bases, V lost 0 bases, and 4 bases had no gene match. CDR1 is MNHNY and CDR2 is SVGAGI in the germline V gene (reference sequence).

This clone was observed once. V gene TRBV15 combines with J gene TRBJ1-5, with a possible D match to TRBD1 (5 bases). The CDR3 runs 14 residues. Trimming shortened V by 1 base and J by 6 bases, and 10 bases separated the two germline ends. In germline, CDR1 is LNHNV, CDR2 YYDKDF (reference sequence). CDR3 coding DNA: TGTGCCACCAGCAGAGTGGGGCGAGGTCAGCCCCAGCATTTT. Protein sequence: CATSRVGRGQPQHF. The full variable domain, with the rest looked up from reference TRBV15 and TRBJ1-5, is DAMVIQNPRYQVTQFGKPVTLSCSQTLNHNVMYWYQQKSSQAPKLLFHYYDKDFNNEADTPDNFQSRRPNTSFCFLDIRSPGLGDTAMYLCATSRVGRGQPQHFGDGTRLSIL.

The V and J genes are TRBV4-1 and TRBJ2-5; 7 bases map to TRBD2. Germline V gene lookup returns CDR1 MGHRA and CDR2 YSYEKL. The CDR3 extends over 15 amino acids. V trimming: 1 base; J trimming: 4 bases; junction bases outside the gene matches: 6. DNA of the CDR3: TGCGCCAGCAGCCAAGGGGGGGGTTTTGGAGAGACCCAGTACTTC. Its protein is CASSQGGGFGETQYF.

This sequence joins TRBV11-2 and TRBJ2-7, with D possibly matching TRBD2 (5 bases). Germline V gives CDR1 SGHAT, CDR2 FQNNGV. CDR3 length equals 15 residues. Trimming removed 4 bases at V and 0 bases at J, with 13 bases between. CDR3 nucleotide sequence: TGTGCCAGCAGCTCTAGGACTGGGAGCTCCTACGAGCAGTACTTC. Protein product: CASSSRTGSSYEQYF.